These 17 T cell receptor beta chains were sequenced from one sample in a study of regulatory T cells in long-lasting Graves disease. Time point denoted: newly diagnosed GD, antithyroid drugs for less than 3 months. Extracted RNA from PBMCs served as the source of the TCR library. The authors built TCR beta libraries using iRepertoire HTBI primers and Arm-PCR of CDR3 regions. Each CDR3 protein gets one entry after TCRdb re-called the multiplex PCR reads with MiXCR. The table shows 530,000 or so distinct CDR3 sequences, with 13% occurring only once. The same data also contributed to another study, on T cells in Graves' hyperthyroidism and ophthalmopathy.

The source was peripheral blood mononuclear cells (PBMCs), collected at new diagnosis, from a patient treated with antithyroid drugs. These receptors were collected from a man aged 25-45 years with Graves disease.

This clonotype appeared many times. V is TRBV28 and J is TRBJ2-1; tentatively, D is TRBD2 (5 bases). The length of the CDR3 is 12 residues. CDR1 is MDHEN and CDR2 is SYDVKM in the germline V gene. The ends were cut back, 8 bases at V and 0 bases at J, with 5 bases in the middle. The CDR3 loop is CASGSSYNEQFF. DNA of the CDR3: TGTGCCAGCGGGAGCTCCTACAATGAGCAGTTCTTC.

This clonotype turned up a few times. CDR3 nucleotide sequence: TGCAGCGTTCAGGGGAATAGCAATCAGCCCCAGCATTTT. It encodes CSVQGNSNQPQHF. V is TRBV29-1 and J is TRBJ1-5, with D possibly being TRBD1 (6 bases). Deletions cut 5 bases from V and 0 bases from J, with 8 bases between. The CDR3 runs 13 residues. Germline V gene lookup returns CDR1 SQVTM and CDR2 ANQGSEA. Drawing the rest from reference TRBV29-1 and TRBJ1-5, the complete variable domain is SAVISQKPSRDICQRGTSLTIQCQVDSQVTMMFWYRQQPGQSLTLIATANQGSEATYESGFVIDKFPISRPNLTFSTLTVSNMSPEDSSIYLCSVQGNSNQPQHFGDGTRLSIL.

The rearrangement joins TRBV19 to TRBJ1-3; perhaps TRBD1 as D (6 bases). The CDR3 is 15 residues long. The germline gives CDR1 LNHDA, CDR2 SQIVND (reference sequence). Trimming took off 6 bases at V and 7 bases at J, with 19 bases between the two ends. Written as DNA, the CDR3 is TGTGCCAGTAGAAAAGAGGACAGCGAATGGAACACCATATATTTT. Protein sequence: CASRKEDSEWNTIYF.

This clonotype showed up many times. The rearrangement uses TRBV5-1 and TRBJ2-5; perhaps D is TRBD1 or TRBD2 (6 bases each). The CDR3 is 16 residues long. V dropped 4 bases and J dropped 5 bases, with 21 bases sitting between them. Looked up from germline, CDR1 is SGHRS and CDR2 is YFSETQ. The CDR3 reads CASSVGAGGRWETQYF. CDR3 bases: TGCGCCAGCAGCGTGGGGGCCGGGGGCAGGTGGGAGACCCAGTACTTC.

Many counts were recorded for this clonotype. This chain uses TRBV20-1 with TRBJ2-7, with D hard to call. Germline loops: CDR1 DFQATT, CDR2 SNEGSKA (reference sequence). The CDR3 is made up of 13 amino acids. V was pared by 1 base and J by 2 bases, with 9 bases between. DNA for the CDR3: TGCAGTGCTAGAGGAATAGACACCTACGAGCAGTACTTC. It is translated as CSARGIDTYEQYF.

Turning to this clonotype: One base away lies a much larger clone, so this may be a sequencing read error. V is TRBV12-5 and J is TRBJ2-7; the match to TRBD1 covers 9 bases. The CDR3 has 15 amino acids. The V gene's germline CDR1 is LGHNT and CDR2 FRNRAP. V lost 1 base and J lost 6; bases outside the gene matches: 7. CDR3 loop: CASGLGTGVEAEQYF. The CDR3 coding sequence is TGTGCTAGTGGTTTGGGGACAGGGGTTGAGGCCGAGCAGTACTTC.

The table lists this clonotype with many counts. The rearrangement joins TRBV19 to TRBJ1-6; D is undetermined. Germline CDR1 LNHDA, CDR2 SQIVND (reference sequence). Trimming took off 10 bases at V and 5 bases at J, with 9 bases between the two ends. The CDR3 runs to 12 residues. In DNA, the CDR3 is TGTGCCACCGGACTCAATAATTCACCCCTCCACTTT. Amino acids: CATGLNNSPLHF.

This chain connects TRBV5-1 to TRBJ2-7, with unresolved D. CDR1 and CDR2 from the germline V gene are SGHRS and YFSETQ. This CDR3 has 14 amino acids. Trimming took off 5 bases at V and 3 bases at J, with 15 bases between the two ends. The CDR3 sequence is CASSKDGPNYEQYF. The CDR3 region has the DNA TGCGCCAGCAGTAAAGACGGGCCAAACTACGAGCAGTACTTC.

The chain joins TRBV15 to TRBJ2-4; D possibly uses TRBD1 or TRBD2 (5 bases each). The J call is doubtful: the DNA matches TRBJ2-1 better. The CDR3 is made up of 15 amino acids. Germline V gene lookup returns CDR1 LNHNV and CDR2 YYDKDF (reference sequence). The CDR3 region has the DNA TGTGCCACCAGCAGAGACTCCGGGGCCAAAAACATTCAGTTCTTC. Encoded protein: CATSRDSGAKNIQFF.

This clonotype was seen repeatedly, ten times or more. This chain links TRBV27 with TRBJ2-4; D assignment may be TRBD1 or TRBD2 (5 bases each). V dropped 11 bases and J dropped 8 bases, with 19 bases sitting between them. From germline, CDR1 is MNHEY and CDR2 SMNVEV (reference sequence). The CDR3 sequence is 13 residues long. DNA of the CDR3: TGTGCCTCTCAGGGCGGAGGCCGGGACATTCAGTACTTC. This translates into CASQGGGRDIQYF.

The sample holds a few counts of this clonotype. The V and J genes are TRBV6-5 and TRBJ2-7; 14 bases agree with TRBD2. CDR1 is MNHEY, CDR2 SVGAGI, per germline. Trimming at V came to 4 bases and at J to 0 bases, leaving 8 bases not matched to a gene. The CDR3 sequence is 18 residues long. CDR3 in amino acids: CASSFGTSGSRGSYEQYF. CDR3 nucleotides: TGTGCCAGCAGTTTTGGGACTAGCGGGAGTCGGGGCTCCTACGAGCAGTACTTC.

The sample holds many counts of this clonotype. The genes are TRBV11-3 and TRBJ2-1; D is unresolved. CDR1 SGHNT and CDR2 YENEEA come from the germline V gene. This CDR3 has 12 amino acids. The ends were cut back, 0 bases at V and 7 bases at J, with 4 bases in the middle. In DNA, the CDR3 is TGTGCCAGCAGCTTAGATCCGAATGAGCAGTTCTTC. Its protein product is CASSLDPNEQFF.

This rearrangement joins TRBV6-2 or TRBV6-3 to TRBJ1-4; no clear D. The CDR3 has 12 amino acids. Germline V gives CDR1 MNHEY, CDR2 SVGEGT. V was shortened by 6 bases and J by 7 bases, with 9 bases between the two germline ends. CDR3 in amino acids: CASRKDGEKLFF. DNA for the CDR3: TGTGCCAGCAGGAAGGACGGTGAAAAACTGTTTTTT.

The chain has TRBV30 and TRBJ1-4, with unresolved D. The CDR3 is 13 residues long. Germline V gives CDR1 GTSNPN, CDR2 SVGIG (reference sequence). V was trimmed by 6 bases and J by 6 bases, leaving 14 bases between them. CDR3 residues: CACFWGQDEKLFF. CDR3 nucleotides: TGTGCCTGTTTTTGGGGTCAGGATGAAAAACTGTTTTTT. Supplemented by reference TRBV30 and TRBJ1-4, the full variable domain reads SQTIHQWPATLVQPVGSPLSLECTVEGTSNPNLYWYRQAAGRGLQLLFYSVGIGQISSEVPQNLSASRPQDRQFILSSKKLLLSDSGFYLCACFWGQDEKLFFGSGTQLSVL.

This clonotype was picked up many times. The chain combines TRBV15 with TRBJ1-4; D gene unclear. Germline V CDR1 and CDR2: LNHNV, YYDKDF (reference sequence). V was shortened by 5 bases and J by 7 bases, with 11 bases between the two germline ends. The CDR3 length is 13 residues. CDR3 nucleotide sequence: TGTGCCACCAGCCTGGCCCTTGGTGAAAAACTGTTTTTT. Protein product: CATSLALGEKLFF. Looking up the rest from reference TRBV15 and TRBJ1-4 gives the full variable domain: DAMVIQNPRYQVTQFGKPVTLSCSQTLNHNVMYWYQQKSSQAPKLLFHYYDKDFNNEADTPDNFQSRRPNTSFCFLDIRSPGLGDTAMYLCATSLALGEKLFFGSGTQLSVL.

This clonotype was seen at least ten times. The V gene is TRBV20-1, the J gene TRBJ2-7, with D tentatively TRBD1 (6 bases). V was shortened by 4 bases and J by 0 bases, with 13 bases between the two germline ends. This CDR3 spans 14 amino acids. CDR1 is DFQATT and CDR2 is SNEGSKA in the germline V gene (reference sequence). CDR3 DNA: TGCAGTGCTACGGGGACGGACAGCTCCTACGAGCAGTACTTC. This gives the protein CSATGTDSSYEQYF.

In this sample, this clonotype turned up many times. The chain joins TRBV12-3 or TRBV12-4 to TRBJ1-5; D not resolved. There are 13 residues in the CDR3. The V end lost 3 bases, the J end lost 6 bases, and 9 bases lay between the germline ends. The CDR3 region is CASSFGYVQPQHF. The CDR3 nucleotides are TGTGCCAGCAGTTTTGGATACGTTCAGCCCCAGCATTTT.